Listed below are T cell receptor beta chains from one sample, sequenced in a study of blood T cell repertoires in COVID-19. Generated by immunoSEQ multiplex PCR, the TCRdb table keeps only in-frame clones and is missing some. Here the sample spans about 210,000 clones, 81% being singletons. The sample taken for sequencing was PBMCs or T cells enriched from blood (not recorded which). These receptors all stem from a woman between 50 and 59 years old with acute COVID-19. Both conserved end residues are trimmed from each CDR3.

j_call v_call cdr3_aa
TRBJ2-3 TRBV5-1 ASSGRLAGGMDTQY
TRBJ2-7 TRBV18 ASSPPGLGVHEQY
TRBJ2-7 TRBV28 ASRKAGGSYEQY
TRBJ2-7 TRBV7-2 ASSSRVGGQPYEQY
TRBJ2-7 TRBV7-2 ASSLLAGPRYEQY
TRBJ2-5 TRBV7-3 ASSLISGRAETQY
TRBJ2-7 TRBV18 ASSPRTGGYEQY
TRBJ1-3 TRBV30 AWRYQGAGAGNTIY
TRBJ2-5 TRBV7-2 ASSELAGVRETQY
TRBJ1-1 TRBV10-2 ASSGRQGETSRTEAF
TRBJ2-3 TRBV29-1 SAIVLAGYTDTQY